This T cell receptor (beta chain) appears in the sequencing data of a study of T-cell memory formation after mild COVID-19. General study results and limits: The main location of contracting CD4+ clones was CM and EM, and that of contracting CD8+ clones was EMRA. The SARS-CoV-2 specificity of second-wave clones reaching peak at day 37 remained unverified.

This clonotype was seen only once. As yet, its antigen is unknown. Germline CDR1 is SQVTM and CDR2 is ANQGSEA. The CDR3 runs to 14 residues. V lost 4 bases, J lost 5 bases, and 3 bases stayed unmatched. Each CDR3 protein gets one entry after TCRdb re-called the 5' RACE reads with MiXCR. Of a few hundred thousand distinct CDR3 sequences in the sample, 16% were seen once. This clonotype was sampled from a man between 18 and 29 years old who had mild COVID-19 (a few samples of this study predate the infection). Cell type and time point are not known. V gene TRBV29-1 combines with J gene TRBJ2-2; TRBD2 matches at 11 bases. Sequenced input: PBMCs or a T cell subset sorted from them (not recorded which). CDR3 amino acids: CSVGSSGRTGELFF. The CDR3 DNA is TGCAGCGTTGGATCTAGCGGGAGGACCGGGGAGCTGTTTTTT.